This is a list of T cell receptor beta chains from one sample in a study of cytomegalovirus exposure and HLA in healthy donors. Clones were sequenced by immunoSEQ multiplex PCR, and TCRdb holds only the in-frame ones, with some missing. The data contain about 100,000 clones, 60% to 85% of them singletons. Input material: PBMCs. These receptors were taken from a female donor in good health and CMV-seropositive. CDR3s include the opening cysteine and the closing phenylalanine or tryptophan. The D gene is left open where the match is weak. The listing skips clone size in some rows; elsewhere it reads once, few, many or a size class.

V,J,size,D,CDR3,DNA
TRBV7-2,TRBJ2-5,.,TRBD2,CASSSRLAGPQETQYF,TGTGCCAGCAGCTCCCGCCTAGCGGGGCCCCAAGAGACCCAGTACTTC
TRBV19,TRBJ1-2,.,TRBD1,CASGTGGGYGYTF,TGTGCCAGCGGTACAGGGGGAGGCTATGGCTACACCTTC
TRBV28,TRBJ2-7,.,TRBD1,CASNDRGYEQYF,TGTGCCAGCAACGACAGGGGCTACGAGCAGTACTTC
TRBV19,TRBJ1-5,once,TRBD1,CASSSLGQFSNQPQHF,TGTGCCAGTAGTTCCCTGGGACAGTTCAGCAATCAGCCCCAGCATTTT
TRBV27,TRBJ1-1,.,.,CASSLSRVGGMNTEAFF,TGTGCCAGCAGTTTAAGTCGAGTGGGAGGGATGAACACTGAAGCTTTCTTT
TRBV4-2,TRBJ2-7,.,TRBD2,CASSQGGGSRSEQYF,TGTGCCAGCAGCCAAGGCGGGGGGAGTCGTTCCGAGCAGTACTTC
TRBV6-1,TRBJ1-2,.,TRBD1,CASIPPGGNYGYTF,TGTGCCAGCATACCTCCAGGGGGTAACTATGGCTACACCTTC
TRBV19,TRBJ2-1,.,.,CASRSSKGINEQFF,TGTGCCAGTAGATCTTCGAAGGGGATCAATGAGCAGTTCTTC
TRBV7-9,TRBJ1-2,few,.,CASSSDTNYGYTF,TGTGCCAGCAGCTCGGACACTAACTATGGCTACACCTTC
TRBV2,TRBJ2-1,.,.,CASSPRLALTGREQFF,TGTGCCAGCAGTCCCCGCCTAGCGTTAACCGGGCGGGAGCAGTTCTTC
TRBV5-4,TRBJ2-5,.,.,CASSLRDSQETQYF,TGTGCCAGCAGCTTAAGGGACTCCCAAGAGACCCAGTACTTC
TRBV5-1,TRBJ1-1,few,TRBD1,CASSFMDRGEAEAFF,TGCGCCAGCAGCTTTATGGACAGGGGGGAAGCTGAAGCTTTCTTT
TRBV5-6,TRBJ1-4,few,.,CASSLGVGGLGEKLFF,TGTGCCAGCAGCTTGGGAGTTGGGGGCCTTGGAGAAAAACTGTTTTTT
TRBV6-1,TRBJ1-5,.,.,CASSERGANQPQHF,TGTGCCAGCAGTGAACGGGGGGCAAATCAGCCCCAGCATTTT
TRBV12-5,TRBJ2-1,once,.,CASGIRVQNEQFF,TGTGCTAGTGGCATCAGGGTCCAAAATGAGCAGTTCTTC
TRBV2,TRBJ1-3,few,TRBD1,CASTPKGARNTIYF,TGTGCCAGCACTCCAAAGGGGGCACGTAACACCATATATTTT
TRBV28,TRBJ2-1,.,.,CASSPGTPGLYEQFF,TGTGCCAGCAGTCCCGGGACTCCCGGCCTTTATGAGCAGTTCTTC